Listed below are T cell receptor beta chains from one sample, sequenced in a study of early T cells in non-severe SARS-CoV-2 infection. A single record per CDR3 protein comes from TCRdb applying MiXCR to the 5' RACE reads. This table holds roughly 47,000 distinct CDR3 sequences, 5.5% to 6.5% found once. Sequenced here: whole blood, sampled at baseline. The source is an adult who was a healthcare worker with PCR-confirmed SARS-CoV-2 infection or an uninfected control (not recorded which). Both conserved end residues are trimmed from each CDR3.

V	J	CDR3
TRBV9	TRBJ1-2	ASSVLPGDDRIYGYT
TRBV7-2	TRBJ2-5	ASSPAERGAPRETQY
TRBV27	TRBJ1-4	ASRLGGVVGEKLF
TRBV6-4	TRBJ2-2	ASSAGSNTGELF
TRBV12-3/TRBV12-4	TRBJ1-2	ASSSRGLRYGYT
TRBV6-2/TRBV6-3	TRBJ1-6	ASSYPYNSPLH
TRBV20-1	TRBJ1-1	SARVAGRFEAF
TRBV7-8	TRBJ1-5	ASSLRRGDMPQH
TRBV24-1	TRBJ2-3	ATSDPNSGGTDTQY
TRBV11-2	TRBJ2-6	ASSHGANVLT
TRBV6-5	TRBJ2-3	ASTDTQY
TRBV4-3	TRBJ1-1	ASSQLGQYTEAF
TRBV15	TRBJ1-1	ATSSGLNTEAF
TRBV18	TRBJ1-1	ASSPVGTNTEAF
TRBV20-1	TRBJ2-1	SADRGGYNEQF
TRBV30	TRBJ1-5	AWNDRGPGPQH
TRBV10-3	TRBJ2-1	AIRQQGGLEQF
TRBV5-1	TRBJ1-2	ASSLSSTGVGYGYT
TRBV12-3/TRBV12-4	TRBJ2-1	ASASPPSSYNEQF
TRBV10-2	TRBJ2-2	ASIPAGENTGELF
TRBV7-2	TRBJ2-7	ASSLVASGGASIYEQY
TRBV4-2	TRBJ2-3	ASSQVTLAGGEDTQY
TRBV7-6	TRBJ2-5	ASSLAVGEETQY
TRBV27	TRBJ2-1	ASSPIRLSPSSYNEQF
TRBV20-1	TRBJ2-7	SAPARAGSSYEQY
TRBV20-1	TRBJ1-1	SARRQEINTEAF
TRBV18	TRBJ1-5	ASSPGGNQPQH
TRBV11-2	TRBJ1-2	ASSPGPGVGYGYT
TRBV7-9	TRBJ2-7	ASTLGNRGAYEQY
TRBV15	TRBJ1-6	ATSRARAGSGSPLH
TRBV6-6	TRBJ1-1	ASRDPEWGNTEAF
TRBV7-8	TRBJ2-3	ASSFDGSTDTQY
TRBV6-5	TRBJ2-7	ASSYRGRSYEQY
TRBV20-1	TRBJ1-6	SASEGVGSPLH
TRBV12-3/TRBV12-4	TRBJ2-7	ASSFHSYEQY
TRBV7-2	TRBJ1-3	ASSLGSGGLSSGNTIY
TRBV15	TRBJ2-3	ATSRDSRGGTDTQY
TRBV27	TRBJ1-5	ASSLGGGSNQPQH